The 7 T cell receptor beta chains given below trace back to one sample, sequenced in a study of CD8 T cells in ankylosing spondylitis. MiXCR, applied by TCRdb to the 5' RACE reads, yields one record per CDR3 protein. The table records about 240,000 distinct CDR3 sequences, roughly a tenth of them present only once. Source material: blood, either unsorted or a sorted T cell fraction (not recorded which). The source of these receptors is a male donor with ankylosing spondylitis or in good health (not recorded which).

This clonotype was detected many times. The rearrangement uses TRBV20-1 and TRBJ2-7; no firm D call. Germline CDR1 reads DFQATT; CDR2 reads SNEGSKA (reference sequence). The CDR3 extends over 15 amino acids. Trimming left V 1 base short and J 5 bases short, with 18 bases between. In DNA form, the CDR3 reads TGCAGTGCTAGAGCTCTCTTTGGGGTTCACCACGAGCAGTACTTC. Its protein is CSARALFGVHHEQYF.

This clonotype appeared a few times. This chain links TRBV4-1 with TRBJ2-7, with TRBD2 identical over 10 bases. Germline-derived CDR1 and CDR2 are MGHRA and YSYEKL. Trimming at V came to 0 bases and at J to 5 bases, leaving 19 bases not matched to a gene. The CDR3 totals 20 residues. Here the CDR3 DNA reads TGCGCCAGCAGCCAAGATGAATGGCGGACTTCTAGCGGGAGTATCCACGAGCAGTACTTC. Residues: CASSQDEWRTSSGSIHEQYF.

This clonotype was counted at least ten times. The V call is TRBV5-1, the J call TRBJ2-4; D might be TRBD1 or TRBD2, each matching 6 bases. The CDR3 loop spans 13 amino acids. CDR1 and CDR2 from the germline V gene are SGHRS and YFSETQ. V gave up 2 bases and J gave up 7 bases, with 10 bases separating them. CDR3 sequence: CASSFGGGNIQYF. The CDR3 DNA reads TGCGCCAGCAGCTTTGGAGGGGGGAACATTCAGTACTTC.

This clonotype has ten or more counts. The chain is built from TRBV12-3 or TRBV12-4 and TRBJ1-2; D is perhaps TRBD1 (5 bases). This CDR3 has 13 residues. V shed 6 bases and J shed 4 bases, with 12 bases lying between them. The DNA of the CDR3 is TGTGCCAGCAGGGCCGGGACCGGCTATGGCTACACCTTC. Translated, it gives CASRAGTGYGYTF.

This clonotype was seen once. The rearrangement uses TRBV30 and TRBJ2-5; 7 nucleotides align to TRBD2. V was clipped by 0 bases and J by 7 bases; unmatched bases: 8. CDR1 is GTSNPN, CDR2 SVGIG, per germline (reference sequence). The CDR3 consists of 14 residues. CDR3 loop: CAWSVPLALRTQYF. In nucleotides, the CDR3 is TGTGCCTGGAGTGTACCACTAGCGCTCAGGACCCAGTACTTC.

At least ten counts were recorded for this clonotype. The chain joins TRBV3-1 to TRBJ1-2; possible D gene TRBD1, 6 bases. The CDR3 sequence is 13 residues long. Between the trimmed V and J ends, which lost 4 bases and 7 bases, there was a span of 13 bases. Per germline, CDR1 LGHDT and CDR2 YNNKEL (reference sequence). The CDR3 region is CASSRAGDTGYTF. The CDR3 DNA sequence: TGTGCCAGCAGCCGCGCCGGGGACACTGGCTACACCTTC.

This clonotype was found many times. V and J are TRBV6-1 and TRBJ2-5, with 8 bases identical to TRBD1. This CDR3 is 14 amino acids long. V was clipped by 1 base and J by 6 bases; unmatched bases: 4. The germline CDR1 and CDR2 sequences are MNHNS and SASEGT. The CDR3 DNA sequence: TGTGCCAGCAGTGAAGGGCGCAGGGGGCAGACCCAGTACTTC. As protein: CASSEGRRGQTQYF.